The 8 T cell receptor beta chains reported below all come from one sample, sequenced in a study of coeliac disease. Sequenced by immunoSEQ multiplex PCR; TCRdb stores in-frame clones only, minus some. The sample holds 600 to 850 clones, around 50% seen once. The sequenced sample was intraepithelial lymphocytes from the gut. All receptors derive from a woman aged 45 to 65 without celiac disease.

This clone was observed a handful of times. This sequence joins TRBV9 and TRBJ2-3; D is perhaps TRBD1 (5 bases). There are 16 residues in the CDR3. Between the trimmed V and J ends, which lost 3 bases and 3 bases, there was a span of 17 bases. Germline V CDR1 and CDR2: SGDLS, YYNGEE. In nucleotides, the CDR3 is TGTGCCAGCAGCGGAAACTTACAGGATTCAACAGATACGCAGTATTTT. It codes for CASSGNLQDSTDTQYF. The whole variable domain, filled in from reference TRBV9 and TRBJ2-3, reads DSGVTQTPKHLITATGQRVTLRCSPRSGDLSVYWYQQSLDQGLQFLIQYYNGEERAKGNILERFSAQQFPDLHSELNLSSLELGDSALYFCASSGNLQDSTDTQYFGPGTRLTVL.

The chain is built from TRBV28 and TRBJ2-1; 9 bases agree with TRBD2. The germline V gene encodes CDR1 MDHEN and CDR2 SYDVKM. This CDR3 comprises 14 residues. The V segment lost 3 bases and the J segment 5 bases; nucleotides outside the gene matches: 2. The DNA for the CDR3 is TGTGCCAGCAGTTTCGCGGGGGGGGACAATGAGCAGTTCTTC. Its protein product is CASSFAGGDNEQFF.

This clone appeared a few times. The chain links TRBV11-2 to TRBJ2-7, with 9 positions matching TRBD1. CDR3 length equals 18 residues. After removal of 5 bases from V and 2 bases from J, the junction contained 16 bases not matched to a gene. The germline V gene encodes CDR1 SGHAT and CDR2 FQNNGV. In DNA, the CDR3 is TGTGCCAGCAGCACTTACGACAGGGGGTTTAGTACCCCCTACGAGCAGTACTTC. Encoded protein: CASSTYDRGFSTPYEQYF.

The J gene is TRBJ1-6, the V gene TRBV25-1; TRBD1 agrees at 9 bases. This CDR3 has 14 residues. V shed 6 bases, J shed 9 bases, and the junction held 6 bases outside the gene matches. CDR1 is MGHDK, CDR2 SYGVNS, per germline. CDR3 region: CASRRQGESSPLHF. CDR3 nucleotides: TGTGCCAGCAGGAGACAGGGGGAGAGTTCACCCCTCCACTTT.

The CDR3 region is CASSLSGTGGSPLHF. CDR3 nucleotides: TGTGCCAGCAGCTTAAGTGGGACAGGGGGCTCACCCCTCCACTTT. This chain uses TRBV7-3 with TRBJ1-6, with TRBD1 matching 12 bases. Germline V gene lookup returns CDR1 SGHTA and CDR2 FQGTGA. With V trimmed by 1 base and J by 10 bases, 2 bases remained unmatched. CDR3 length equals 15 residues.

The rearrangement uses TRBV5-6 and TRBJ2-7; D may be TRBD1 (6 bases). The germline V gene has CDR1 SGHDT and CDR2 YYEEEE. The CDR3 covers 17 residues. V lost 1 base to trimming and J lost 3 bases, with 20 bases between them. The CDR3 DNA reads TGTGCCAGCAGCTTGAACAGGGCAAGAAACCGACGCTACGAGCAGTACTTC. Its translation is CASSLNRARNRRYEQYF.

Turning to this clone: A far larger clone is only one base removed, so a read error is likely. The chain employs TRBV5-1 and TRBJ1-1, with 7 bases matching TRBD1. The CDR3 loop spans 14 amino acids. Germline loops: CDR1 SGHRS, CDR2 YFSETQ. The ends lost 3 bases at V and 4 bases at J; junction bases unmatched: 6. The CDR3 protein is CASSSTGAITEAFF. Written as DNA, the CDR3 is TGCGCCAGCAGCTCAACAGGGGCGATCACTGAAGCTTTCTTT.

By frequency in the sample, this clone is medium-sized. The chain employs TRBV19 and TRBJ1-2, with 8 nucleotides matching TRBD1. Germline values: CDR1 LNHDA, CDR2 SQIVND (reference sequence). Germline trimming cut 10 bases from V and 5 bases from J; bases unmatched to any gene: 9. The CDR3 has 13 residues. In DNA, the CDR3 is TGTGCCATCAGACAGGGGCGAACTTATGGCTACACCTTC. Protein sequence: CAIRQGRTYGYTF.